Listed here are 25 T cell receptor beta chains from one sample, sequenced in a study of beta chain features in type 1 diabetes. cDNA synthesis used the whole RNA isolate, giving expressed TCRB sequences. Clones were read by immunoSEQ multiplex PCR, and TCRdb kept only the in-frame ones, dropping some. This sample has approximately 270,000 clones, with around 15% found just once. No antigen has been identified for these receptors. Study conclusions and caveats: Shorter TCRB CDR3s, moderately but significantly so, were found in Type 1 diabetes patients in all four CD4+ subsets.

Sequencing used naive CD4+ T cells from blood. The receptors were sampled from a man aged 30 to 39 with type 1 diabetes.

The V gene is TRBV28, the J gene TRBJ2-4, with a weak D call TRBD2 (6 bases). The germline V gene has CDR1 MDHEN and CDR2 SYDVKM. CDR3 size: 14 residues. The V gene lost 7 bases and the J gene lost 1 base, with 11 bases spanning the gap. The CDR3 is CASKGGGAKNIQYF. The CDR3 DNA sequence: TGTGCCAGCAAAGGTGGGGGGGCCAAAAACATTCAGTACTTC.

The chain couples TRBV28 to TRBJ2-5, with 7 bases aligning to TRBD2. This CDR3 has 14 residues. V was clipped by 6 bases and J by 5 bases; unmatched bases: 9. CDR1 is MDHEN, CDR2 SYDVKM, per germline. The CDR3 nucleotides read TGTGCCAGCAGCCTCGGACTAGTCAGGGAGACCCAGTACTTC. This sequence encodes CASSLGLVRETQYF.

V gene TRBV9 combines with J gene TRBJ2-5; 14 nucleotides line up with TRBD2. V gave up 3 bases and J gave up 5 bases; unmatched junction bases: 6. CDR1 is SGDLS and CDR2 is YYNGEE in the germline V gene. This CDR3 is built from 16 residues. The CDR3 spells CASSDRLAGGRETQYF. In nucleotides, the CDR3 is TGTGCCAGCAGCGACCGACTAGCGGGAGGGCGGGAGACCCAGTACTTC.

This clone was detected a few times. The CDR3 loop reads CASSPEGTGTDTQYF. In nucleotides, the CDR3 is TGTGCCAGCAGTCCGGAGGGGACTGGCACAGATACGCAGTATTTT. The V and J genes are TRBV5-4 and TRBJ2-3; weak D call: TRBD2 (6 bases). The CDR3 extends over 15 amino acids. CDR1 is SGHNT and CDR2 is YYREEE in the germline V gene (reference sequence). Trimming pared 5 bases from V and 1 base from J, leaving 14 bases between.

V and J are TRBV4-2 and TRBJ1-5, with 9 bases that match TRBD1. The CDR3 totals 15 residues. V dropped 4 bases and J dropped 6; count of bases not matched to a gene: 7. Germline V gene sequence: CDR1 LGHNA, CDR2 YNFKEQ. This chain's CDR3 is CASSPDRGNFQPQHF. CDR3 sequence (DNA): TGTGCCAGCAGCCCGGACAGGGGTAATTTTCAGCCCCAGCATTTT.

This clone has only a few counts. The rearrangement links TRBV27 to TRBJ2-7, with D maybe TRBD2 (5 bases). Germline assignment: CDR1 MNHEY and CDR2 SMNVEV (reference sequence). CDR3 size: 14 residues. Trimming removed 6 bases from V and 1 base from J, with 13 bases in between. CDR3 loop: CASRTTGSSYEQYF. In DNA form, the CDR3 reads TGTGCCAGCAGGACGACGGGGTCTTCCTACGAGCAGTACTTC.

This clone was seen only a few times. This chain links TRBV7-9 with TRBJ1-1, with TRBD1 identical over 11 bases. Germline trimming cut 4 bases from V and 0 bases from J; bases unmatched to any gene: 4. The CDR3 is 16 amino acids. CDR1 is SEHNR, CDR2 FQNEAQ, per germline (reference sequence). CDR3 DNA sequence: TGTGCCAGCAGCTGGGGACAGGGGGGAATGAACACTGAAGCTTTCTTT. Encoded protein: CASSWGQGGMNTEAFF. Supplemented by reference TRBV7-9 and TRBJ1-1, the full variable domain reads DTGVSQNPRHKITKRGQNVTFRCDPISEHNRLYWYRQTLGQGPEFLTYFQNEAQLEKSRLLSDRFSAERPKGSFSTLEIQRTEQGDSAMYLCASSWGQGGMNTEAFFGQGTRLTVV.

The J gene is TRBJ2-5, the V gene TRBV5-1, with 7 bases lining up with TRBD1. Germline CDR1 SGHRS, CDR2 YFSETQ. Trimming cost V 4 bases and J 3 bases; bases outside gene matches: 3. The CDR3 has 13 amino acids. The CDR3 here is CASSPQGEETQYF. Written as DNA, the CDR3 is TGCGCCAGCAGCCCTCAGGGGGAAGAGACCCAGTACTTC.

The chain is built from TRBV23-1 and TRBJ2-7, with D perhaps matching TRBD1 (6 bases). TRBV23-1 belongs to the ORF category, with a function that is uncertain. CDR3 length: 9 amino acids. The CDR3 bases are TGCGCAGACAGGTTCGAGCAGTACTTC. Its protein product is CADRFEQYF.

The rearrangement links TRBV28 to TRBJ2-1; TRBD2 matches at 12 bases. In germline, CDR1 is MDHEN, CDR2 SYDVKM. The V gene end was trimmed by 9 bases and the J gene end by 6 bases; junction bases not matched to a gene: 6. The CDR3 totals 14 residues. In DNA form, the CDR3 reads TGTGCCAGTCGACTAGCGGGAGTATCCAATGAGCAGTTCTTC. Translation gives CASRLAGVSNEQFF.

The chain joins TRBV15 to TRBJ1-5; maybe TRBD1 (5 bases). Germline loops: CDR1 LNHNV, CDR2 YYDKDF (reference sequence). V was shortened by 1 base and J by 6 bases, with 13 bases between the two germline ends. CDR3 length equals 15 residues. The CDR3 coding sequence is TGTGCCACCAGCAGAGTTGGGCGCGGGGGTCAGCCCCAGCATTTT. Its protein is CATSRVGRGGQPQHF.

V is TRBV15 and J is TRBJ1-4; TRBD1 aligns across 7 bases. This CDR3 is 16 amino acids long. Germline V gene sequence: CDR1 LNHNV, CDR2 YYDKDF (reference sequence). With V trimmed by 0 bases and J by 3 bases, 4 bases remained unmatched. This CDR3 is CATSRDTTGSNEKLFF. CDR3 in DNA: TGTGCCACCAGCAGAGACACGACAGGGTCTAATGAAAAACTGTTTTTT.

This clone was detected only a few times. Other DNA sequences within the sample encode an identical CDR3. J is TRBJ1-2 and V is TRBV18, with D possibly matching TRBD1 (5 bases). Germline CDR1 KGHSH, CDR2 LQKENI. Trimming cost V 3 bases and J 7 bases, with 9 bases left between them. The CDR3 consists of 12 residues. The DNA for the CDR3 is TGTGCCAGCTCACCTGGGGGGAGTGGCTACACCTTC. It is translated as CASSPGGSGYTF.

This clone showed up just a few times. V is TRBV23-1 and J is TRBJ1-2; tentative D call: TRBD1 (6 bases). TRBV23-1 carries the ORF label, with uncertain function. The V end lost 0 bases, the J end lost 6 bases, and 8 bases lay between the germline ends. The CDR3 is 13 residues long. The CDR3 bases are TGCGCCAGCAGTCAATCCAGGGGTAATGGCTACACCTTC. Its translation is CASSQSRGNGYTF.

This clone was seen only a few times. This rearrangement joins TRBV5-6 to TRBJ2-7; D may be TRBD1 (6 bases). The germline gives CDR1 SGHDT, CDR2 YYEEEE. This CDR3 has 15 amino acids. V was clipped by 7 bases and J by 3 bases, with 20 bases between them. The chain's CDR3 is CASGGTGTLNYEQYF. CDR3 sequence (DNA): TGTGCCAGCGGCGGCACCGGGACACTTAACTACGAGCAGTACTTC.

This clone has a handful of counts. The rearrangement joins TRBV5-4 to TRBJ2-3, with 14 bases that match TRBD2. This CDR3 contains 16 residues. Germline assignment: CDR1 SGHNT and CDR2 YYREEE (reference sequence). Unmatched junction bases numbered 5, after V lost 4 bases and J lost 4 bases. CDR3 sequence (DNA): TGTGCCAGCAGCCCCGGGACTAGCGGGAGATCAGATACGCAGTATTTT. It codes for CASSPGTSGRSDTQYF.

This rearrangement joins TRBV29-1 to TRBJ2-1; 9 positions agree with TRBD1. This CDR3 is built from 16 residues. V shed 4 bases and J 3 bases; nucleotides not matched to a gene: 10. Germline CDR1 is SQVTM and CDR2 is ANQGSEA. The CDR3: CSVGGITGGNYNEQFF. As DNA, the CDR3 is TGCAGCGTTGGAGGTATAACAGGGGGCAACTACAATGAGCAGTTCTTC.

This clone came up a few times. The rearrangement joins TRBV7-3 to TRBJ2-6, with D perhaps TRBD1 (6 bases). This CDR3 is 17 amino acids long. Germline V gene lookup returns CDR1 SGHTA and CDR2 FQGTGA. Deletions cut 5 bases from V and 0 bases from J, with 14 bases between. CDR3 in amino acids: CASSRDKGSSGANVLTF. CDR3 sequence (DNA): TGTGCCAGCAGCCGGGACAAGGGGTCCTCTGGGGCCAACGTCCTGACTTTC.

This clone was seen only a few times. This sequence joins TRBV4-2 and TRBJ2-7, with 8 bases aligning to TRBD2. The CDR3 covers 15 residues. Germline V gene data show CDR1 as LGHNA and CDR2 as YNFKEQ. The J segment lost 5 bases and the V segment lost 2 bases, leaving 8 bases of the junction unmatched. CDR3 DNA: TGTGCCAGCAGCCAATTCATCGGGAGGGCCGACGAGCAGTACTTC. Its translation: CASSQFIGRADEQYF.

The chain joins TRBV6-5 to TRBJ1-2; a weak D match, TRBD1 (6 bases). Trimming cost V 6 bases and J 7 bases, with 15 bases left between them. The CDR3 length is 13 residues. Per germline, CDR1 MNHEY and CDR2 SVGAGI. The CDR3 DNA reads TGTGCCAGCAGCCGTTACAGGGTTGGTGGCTACACCTTC. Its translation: CASSRYRVGGYTF.

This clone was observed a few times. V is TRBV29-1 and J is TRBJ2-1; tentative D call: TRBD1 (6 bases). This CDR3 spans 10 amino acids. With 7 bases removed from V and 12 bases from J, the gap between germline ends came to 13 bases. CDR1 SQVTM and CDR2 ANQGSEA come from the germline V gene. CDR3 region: CSASAGVQFF. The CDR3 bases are TGCAGCGCGAGTGCAGGGGTGCAGTTCTTC.

This chain's CDR3 is CATSRLEQGVSVGYTF. CDR3 DNA: TGTGCCACCAGCAGATTAGAGCAAGGGGTTAGTGTTGGCTACACCTTC. This chain uses TRBV15 with TRBJ1-2; D might be TRBD1 (5 bases). The CDR3 has 16 amino acids. The V and J ends lost 2 bases and 7 bases respectively, with 20 bases between them. Germline CDR1 LNHNV, CDR2 YYDKDF (reference sequence).

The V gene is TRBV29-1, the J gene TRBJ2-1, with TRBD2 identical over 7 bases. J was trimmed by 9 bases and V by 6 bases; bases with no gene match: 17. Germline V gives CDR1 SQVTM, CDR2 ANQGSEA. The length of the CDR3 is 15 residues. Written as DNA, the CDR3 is TGCAGCGTGGGCCTCGCTGGGAACGGGAGGACTGAGCAGTTCTTC. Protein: CSVGLAGNGRTEQFF.

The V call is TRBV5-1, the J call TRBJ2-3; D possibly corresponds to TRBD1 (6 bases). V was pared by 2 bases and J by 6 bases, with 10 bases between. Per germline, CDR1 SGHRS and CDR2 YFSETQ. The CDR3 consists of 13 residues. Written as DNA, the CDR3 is TGCGCCAGCAGCTTCGGACAGACCGATACGCAGTATTTT. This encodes CASSFGQTDTQYF.

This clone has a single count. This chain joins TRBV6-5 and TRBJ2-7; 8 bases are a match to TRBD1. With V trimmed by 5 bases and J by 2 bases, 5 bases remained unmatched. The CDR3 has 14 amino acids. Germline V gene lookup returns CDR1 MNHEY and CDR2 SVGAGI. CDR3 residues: CASSPRQGPYEQYF. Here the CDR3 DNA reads TGTGCCAGCAGTCCCCGACAGGGGCCCTACGAGCAGTACTTC.